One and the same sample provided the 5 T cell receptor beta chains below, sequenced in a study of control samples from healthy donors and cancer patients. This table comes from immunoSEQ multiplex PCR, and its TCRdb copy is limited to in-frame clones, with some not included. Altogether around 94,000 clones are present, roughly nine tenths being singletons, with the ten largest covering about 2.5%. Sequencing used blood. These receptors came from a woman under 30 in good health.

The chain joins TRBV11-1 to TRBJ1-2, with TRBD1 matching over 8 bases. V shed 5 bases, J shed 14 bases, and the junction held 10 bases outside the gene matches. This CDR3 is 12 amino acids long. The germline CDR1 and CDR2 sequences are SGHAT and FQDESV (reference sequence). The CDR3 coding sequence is TGTGCCAGCAGCCATACAGGGGGGAAGAATACCTTC. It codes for CASSHTGGKNTF.

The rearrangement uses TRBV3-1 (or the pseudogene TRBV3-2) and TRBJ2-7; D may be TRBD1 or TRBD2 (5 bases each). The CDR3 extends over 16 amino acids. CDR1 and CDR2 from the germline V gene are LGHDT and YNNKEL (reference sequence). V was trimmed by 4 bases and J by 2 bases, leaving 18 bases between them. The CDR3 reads CASSPEPGTAAYEQYF. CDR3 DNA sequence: TGTGCCAGCAGCCCAGAACCTGGGACCGCCGCCTACGAGCAGTACTTC.

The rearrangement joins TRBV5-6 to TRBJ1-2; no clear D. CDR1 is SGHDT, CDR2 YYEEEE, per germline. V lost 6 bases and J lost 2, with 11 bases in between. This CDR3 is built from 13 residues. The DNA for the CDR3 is TGTGCCAGCATAAGGGCTTGGAACTATGGCTACACCTTC. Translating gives CASIRAWNYGYTF. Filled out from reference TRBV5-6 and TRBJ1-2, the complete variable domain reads DAGVTQSPTHLIKTRGQQVTLRCSPKSGHDTVSWYQQALGQGPQFIFQYYEEEERQRGNFPDRFSGHQFPNYSSELNVNALLLGDSALYLCASIRAWNYGYTFGSGTRLTVV.

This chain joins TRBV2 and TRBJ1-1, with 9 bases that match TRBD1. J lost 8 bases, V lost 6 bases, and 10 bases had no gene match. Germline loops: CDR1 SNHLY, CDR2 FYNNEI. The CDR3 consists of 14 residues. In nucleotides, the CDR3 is TGTGCCAGCAGGAGACAGGAAGGGACAGGGGAAGCTTTCTTT. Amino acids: CASRRQEGTGEAFF.

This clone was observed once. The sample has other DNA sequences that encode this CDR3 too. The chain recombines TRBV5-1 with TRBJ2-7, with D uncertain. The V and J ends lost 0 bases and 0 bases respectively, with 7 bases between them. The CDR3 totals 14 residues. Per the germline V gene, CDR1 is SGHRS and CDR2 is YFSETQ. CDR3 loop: CASSLGGSSYEQYF. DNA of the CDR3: TGCGCCAGCAGCTTGGGCGGCTCCTCCTACGAGCAGTACTTC.